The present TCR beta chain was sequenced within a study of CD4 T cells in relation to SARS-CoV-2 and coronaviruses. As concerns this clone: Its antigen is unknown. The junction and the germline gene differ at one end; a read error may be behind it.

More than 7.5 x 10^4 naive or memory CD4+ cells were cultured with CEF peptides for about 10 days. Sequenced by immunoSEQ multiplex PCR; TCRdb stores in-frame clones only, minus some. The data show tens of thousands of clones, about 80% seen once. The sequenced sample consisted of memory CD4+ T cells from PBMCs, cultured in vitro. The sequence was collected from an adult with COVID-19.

CDR3 residues: CASTLLSTSGSFF. CDR3 DNA: TGTGCCAGCACCCTCCTGTCGACTAGCGGGAGTTTCTTC. This sequence joins TRBV2 and TRBJ2-4; 12 bases are a match to TRBD2. The length of the CDR3 is 13 residues. Germline V gives CDR1 SNHLY, CDR2 FYNNEI.